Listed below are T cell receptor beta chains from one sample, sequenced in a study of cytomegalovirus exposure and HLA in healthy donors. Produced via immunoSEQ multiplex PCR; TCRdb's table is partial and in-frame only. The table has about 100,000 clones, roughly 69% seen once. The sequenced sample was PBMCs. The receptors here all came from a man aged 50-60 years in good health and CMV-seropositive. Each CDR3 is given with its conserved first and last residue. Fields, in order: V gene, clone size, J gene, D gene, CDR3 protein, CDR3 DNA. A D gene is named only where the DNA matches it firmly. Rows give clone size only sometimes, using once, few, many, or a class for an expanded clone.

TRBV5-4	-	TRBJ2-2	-	CASSRPTGTGELFF	TGTGCCAGCAGCCGCCCCACAGGCACCGGGGAGCTGTTTTTT
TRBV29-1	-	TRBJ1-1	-	CSVESERGTEAFF	TGCAGCGTTGAAAGCGAGCGGGGCACTGAAGCTTTCTTT
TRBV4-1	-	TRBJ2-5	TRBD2	CASSQDFLAGGRETQYF	TGCGCCAGCAGCCAAGATTTCCTAGCGGGGGGGCGAGAGACCCAGTACTTC
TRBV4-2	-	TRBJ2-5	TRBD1	CASSRSRDRGQETQYF	TGTGCCAGCAGCCGGTCCCGGGACAGGGGGCAAGAGACCCAGTACTTC
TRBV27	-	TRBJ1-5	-	CASSLGTPQTGQPQHF	TGTGCCAGCAGCCTAGGGACACCTCAAACGGGTCAGCCCCAGCATTTT
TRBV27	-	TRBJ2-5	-	CASSLSGRAPQETQYF	TGTGCCAGCAGTTTATCAGGCAGGGCCCCACAAGAGACCCAGTACTTC
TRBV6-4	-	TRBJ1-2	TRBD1	CASTQGKYGYTF	TGTGCCAGCACACAGGGGAAGTATGGCTACACCTTC
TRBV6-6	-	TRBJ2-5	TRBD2	CASSSGLAGQETQYF	TGTGCCAGCAGTTCCGGACTAGCGGGTCAAGAGACCCAGTACTTC
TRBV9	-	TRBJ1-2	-	CASSVDALGAYGYTF	TGTGCCAGCAGCGTAGACGCCCTAGGCGCCTATGGCTACACCTTC
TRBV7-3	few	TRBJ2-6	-	CASSLSGVSGSGANVLTF	TGTGCCAGCAGCTTAAGTGGCGTCTCGGGCTCTGGGGCCAACGTCCTGACTTTC
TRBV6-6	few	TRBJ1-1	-	CASSGGGTEAFF	TGTGCCAGCAGTGGGGGGGGCACTGAAGCTTTCTTT
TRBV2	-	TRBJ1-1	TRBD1	CASRASTGSFAEAFF	TGTGCCAGCAGAGCGTCGACAGGGTCCTTCGCTGAAGCTTTCTTT
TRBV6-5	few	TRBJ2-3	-	CASSLRTVSTDTQYF	TGTGCCAGCAGCCTGCGGACAGTGAGCACAGATACGCAGTATTTT
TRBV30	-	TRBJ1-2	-	CAWGASANYGYTF	TGTGCCTGGGGGGCTTCTGCTAACTATGGCTACACCTTC
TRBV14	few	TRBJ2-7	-	CASSQRAEQYF	TGTGCCAGCAGCCAAAGAGCCGAGCAGTACTTC
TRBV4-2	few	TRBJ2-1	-	CASSQQITSVGIANEQFF	TGTGCCAGCAGCCAACAAATAACTAGTGTCGGAATAGCCAATGAGCAGTTCTTC
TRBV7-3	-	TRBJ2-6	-	CASSSLGSGANGLTF	TGTGCCAGCAGCTCGTTGGGCTCTGGGGCCAACGGCCTGACTTTC
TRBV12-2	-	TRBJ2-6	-	CASRLVPGQTGANGLTF	TGTGCAAGTCGCTTAGTCCCGGGACAGACTGGGGCCAACGGCCTGACTTTC
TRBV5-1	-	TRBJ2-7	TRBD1	CASSQTGSSYEQYF	TGCGCCAGCAGCCAGACAGGGAGCTCCTACGAGCAGTACTTC
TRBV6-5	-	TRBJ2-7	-	CASSYSKTGFYEQYF	TGTGCCAGCAGTTACTCGAAGACAGGATTTTACGAGCAGTACTTC
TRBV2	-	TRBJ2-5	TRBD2	CASTSGTSGTQETQYF	TGTGCCAGCACCTCCGGGACTAGCGGGACTCAAGAGACCCAGTACTTC
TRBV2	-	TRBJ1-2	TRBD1	CAGSAPRTGPNYGYTF	TGTGCCGGATCGGCACCCAGGACAGGGCCAAACTATGGCTACACCTTC
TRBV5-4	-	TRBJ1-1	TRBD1	CASSFDRGYTEAFF	TGTGCCAGCAGCTTTGACAGGGGTTACACTGAAGCTTTCTTT
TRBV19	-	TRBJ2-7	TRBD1	CASSMWTGDTEPYEQYF	TGTGCCAGTAGTATGTGGACAGGGGATACCGAACCCTACGAGCAGTACTTC
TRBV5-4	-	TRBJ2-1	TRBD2	CASSGGAGGPGNEQFF	TGTGCCAGCAGCGGCGGGGCGGGGGGCCCCGGGAATGAGCAGTTCTTC
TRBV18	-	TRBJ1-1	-	CASSPREANTEAFF	TGTGCCAGCTCACCTCGGGAAGCCAACACTGAAGCTTTCTTT
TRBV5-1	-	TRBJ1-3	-	CASSLDLGPTGNTIYF	TGCGCCAGCAGCTTGGATCTGGGGCCTACTGGAAACACCATATATTTT